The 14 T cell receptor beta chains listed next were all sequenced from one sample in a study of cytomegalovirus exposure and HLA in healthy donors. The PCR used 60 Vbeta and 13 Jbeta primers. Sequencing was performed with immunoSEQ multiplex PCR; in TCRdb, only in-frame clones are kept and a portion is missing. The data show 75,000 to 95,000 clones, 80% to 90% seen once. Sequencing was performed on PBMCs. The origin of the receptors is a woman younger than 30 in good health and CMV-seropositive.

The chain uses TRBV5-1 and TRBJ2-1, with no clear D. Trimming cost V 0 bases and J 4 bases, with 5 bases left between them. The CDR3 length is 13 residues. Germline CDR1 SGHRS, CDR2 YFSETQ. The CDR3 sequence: CASSLVQYNEQFF. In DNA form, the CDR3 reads TGCGCCAGCAGCTTGGTACAGTACAATGAGCAGTTCTTC.

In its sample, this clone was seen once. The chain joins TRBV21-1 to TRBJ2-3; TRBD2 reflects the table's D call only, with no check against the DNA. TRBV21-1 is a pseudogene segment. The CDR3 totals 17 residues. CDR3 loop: CASSKARPGGPTDTQYF. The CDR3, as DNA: TGTGCCAGCAGCAAAGCGCGGCCGGGGGGCCCCACAGATACGCAGTATTTT.

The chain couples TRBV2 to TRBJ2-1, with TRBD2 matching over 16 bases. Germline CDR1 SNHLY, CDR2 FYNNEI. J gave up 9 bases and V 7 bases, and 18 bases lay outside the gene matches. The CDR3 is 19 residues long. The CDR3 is CASTGMPGLAGGQSLEQFF. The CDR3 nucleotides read TGTGCCAGCACGGGAATGCCGGGACTAGCGGGAGGGCAATCTCTTGAGCAGTTCTTC.

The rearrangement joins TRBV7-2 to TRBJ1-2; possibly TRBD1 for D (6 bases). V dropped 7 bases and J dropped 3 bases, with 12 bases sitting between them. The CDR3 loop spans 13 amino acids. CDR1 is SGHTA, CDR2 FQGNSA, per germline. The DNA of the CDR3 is TGTGCCAGCACCGACAGGCCTTACTATGGCTACACCTTC. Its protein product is CASTDRPYYGYTF.

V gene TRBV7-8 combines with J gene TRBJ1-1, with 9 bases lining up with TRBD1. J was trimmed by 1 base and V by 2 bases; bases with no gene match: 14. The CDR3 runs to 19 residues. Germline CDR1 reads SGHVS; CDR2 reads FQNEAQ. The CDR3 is CASSLFTGGAALRNTEAFF. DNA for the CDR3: TGTGCCAGCAGCTTATTTACAGGGGGCGCGGCTCTTCGGAACACTGAAGCTTTCTTT.

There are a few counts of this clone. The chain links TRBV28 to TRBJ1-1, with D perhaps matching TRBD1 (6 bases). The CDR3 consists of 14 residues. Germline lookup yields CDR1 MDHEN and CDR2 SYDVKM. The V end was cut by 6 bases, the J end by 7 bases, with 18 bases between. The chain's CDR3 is CASRTSIDRHEAFF. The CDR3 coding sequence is TGTGCCAGCAGAACAAGTATTGACAGGCATGAAGCTTTCTTT.

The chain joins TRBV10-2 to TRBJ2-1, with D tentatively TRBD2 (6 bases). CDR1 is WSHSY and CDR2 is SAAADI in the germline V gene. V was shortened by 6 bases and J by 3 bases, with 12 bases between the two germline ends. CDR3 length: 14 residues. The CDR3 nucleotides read TGCGCCAGCAGCTCACGGGAGTTCTACAATGAGCAGTTCTTC. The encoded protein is CASSSREFYNEQFF.

The CDR3, as DNA: TGTGCCAGAAGCTTGGTCTACCCTTTTGAGGTTAACGGCCAGCCCCAGCATTTT. The encoded protein is CARSLVYPFEVNGQPQHF. The V gene is TRBV5-3, the J gene TRBJ1-5; D gene uncertain. TRBV5-3 is placed among ORFs of uncertain function. V lost 0 bases and J lost 7, with 23 bases in between. The CDR3 extends over 18 amino acids.

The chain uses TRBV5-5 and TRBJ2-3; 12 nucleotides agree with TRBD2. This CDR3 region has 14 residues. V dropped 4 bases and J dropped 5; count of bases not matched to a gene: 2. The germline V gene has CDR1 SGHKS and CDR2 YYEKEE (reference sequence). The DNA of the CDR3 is TGTGCCAGCAGCCAGGGACTAGCGGGAGATACGCAGTATTTT. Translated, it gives CASSQGLAGDTQYF.

For the CDR3, the DNA is TGTGCCAGCAGTTACTCCAGGGCCGGGGAGCTGTTTTTT. This encodes CASSYSRAGELFF. V gene TRBV6-5 combines with J gene TRBJ2-2; D might be TRBD1 (5 bases). This CDR3 has 13 amino acids. V lost 0 bases and J lost 6, with 5 bases in between. Germline CDR1 is MNHEY and CDR2 is SVGAGI.

CDR3 coding DNA: TGCGCCAGCGTTTCAGGGCAGACCTACGAGCAGTACTTC. Translation gives CASVSGQTYEQYF. The chain couples TRBV10-2 to TRBJ2-7, with D perhaps matching TRBD1 (5 bases). The length of the CDR3 is 13 residues. Germline CDR1 and CDR2: WSHSY and SAAADI. V gave up 8 bases and J gave up 2 bases, with 13 bases separating them.

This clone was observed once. The CDR3 coding sequence is TGTGCCAGCACCCAGACTAAGAACACCGGGGAGCTGTTTTTT. This codes for CASTQTKNTGELFF. The rearrangement links TRBV6-1 to TRBJ2-2; tentatively, D is TRBD2 (5 bases). The germline V gene encodes CDR1 MNHNS and CDR2 SASEGT. V dropped 7 bases and J dropped 1 base, with 10 bases sitting between them. The CDR3 extends over 14 amino acids.

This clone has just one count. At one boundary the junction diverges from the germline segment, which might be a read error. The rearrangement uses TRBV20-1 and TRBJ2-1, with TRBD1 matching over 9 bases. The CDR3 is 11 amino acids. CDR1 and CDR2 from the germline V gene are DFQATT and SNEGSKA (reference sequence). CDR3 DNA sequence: TGCAGTGCCAAGACGAGGGACAGGGTGCTCTTC. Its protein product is CSAKTRDRVLF.

This CDR3 is CAWSLAGGPDTQYF. The CDR3, as DNA: TGTGCCTGGAGTTTAGCGGGAGGACCAGATACGCAGTATTTT. The rearrangement joins TRBV30 to TRBJ2-3, with 10 bases aligning to TRBD2. The CDR3 totals 14 residues. The junction had 3 bases not matched to a gene; V was cut back by 2 bases and J by 4 bases. Germline V gene lookup returns CDR1 GTSNPN and CDR2 SVGIG (reference sequence).